These T cell receptor beta chains were read from a single sample in a study of blood T cell repertoires in COVID-19. Sequencing used immunoSEQ multiplex PCR; TCRdb keeps in-frame clones, though not all of them. Of about 320,000 clones listed, over 90% are singletons. Sequenced material: PBMCs or T cells enriched from blood (not recorded which). The receptors stem from a woman aged 30 to 39 who had been exposed to COVID-19. Each CDR3 is given with its conserved first and last residue. The D gene is left open where the match is weak. Clone size is shown for a subset of rows, as once, few, many or a class of expanded clone.

TRBJ1-1,once,13,TRBV30,NA,CAWSVRVSTEAFF,TGTGCCTGGAGTGTCAGGGTTAGCACTGAAGCTTTCTTT
TRBJ2-1,NA,13,TRBV3-1/TRBV3-2,NA,CASTRTDYNEQFF,TGTGCCAGCACCCGGACAGATTACAATGAGCAGTTCTTC
TRBJ1-4,NA,15,TRBV27,TRBD1,CASSRLDRGLEKLFF,TGTGCCAGCAGTCGACTGGACAGGGGACTCGAAAAACTGTTTTTT
TRBJ2-7,NA,14,TRBV27,TRBD1,CASSLTGSPGEQYF,TGTGCCAGCAGTCTGACAGGGAGTCCGGGCGAGCAGTACTTC
TRBJ2-2,NA,16,TRBV29-1,TRBD2,CSVEGLAGVPTGELFF,TGCAGCGTTGAAGGGCTAGCGGGGGTTCCCACCGGGGAGCTGTTTTTT
TRBJ1-2,NA,14,TRBV7-2,TRBD1,CASSLQQGAMGYTF,TGTGCCAGCAGCCTCCAACAGGGGGCGATGGGCTACACCTTC
TRBJ2-1,NA,13,TRBV29-1,NA,CSVDRVSRDEQFF,TGCAGCGTTGACAGGGTTAGTAGAGATGAGCAGTTCTTC
TRBJ1-2,NA,13,TRBV5-6,NA,CASSFETAYGYTF,TGTGCCAGCAGCTTCGAGACAGCCTATGGCTACACCTTC
TRBJ1-2,once,14,TRBV5-1,NA,CASSLGRVDGGYTF,TGCGCCAGCAGCTTGGGTCGGGTAGATGGTGGCTACACCTTC
TRBJ2-1,NA,14,TRBV2,TRBD1,CASRTRTGYNEQFF,TGTGCCAGCAGAACTCGGACAGGGTACAATGAGCAGTTCTTC
TRBJ2-7,once,14,TRBV27,TRBD2,CASRAGGGITEQYF,TGTGCCAGCCGAGCGGGAGGGGGTATTACCGAGCAGTACTTC
TRBJ1-4,NA,14,TRBV6-1,NA,CASSDFNGNEKLFF,TGTGCCAGCAGTGATTTTAACGGTAATGAAAAACTGTTTTTT
TRBJ1-2,NA,17,TRBV29-1,TRBD1,CSVFWTTPGQGGYGYTF,TGCAGCGTTTTCTGGACGACTCCGGGACAGGGTGGCTATGGCTACACCTTC
TRBJ1-1,NA,13,TRBV5-6,TRBD1,CASSPQGRTEAFF,TGTGCCAGCAGCCCACAGGGGCGAACTGAAGCTTTCTTT
TRBJ1-2,NA,14,TRBV25-1,TRBD1,CASRRTGDNYGYTF,TGTGCCAGCAGGCGGACAGGGGATAACTATGGCTACACCTTC
TRBJ2-7,NA,17,TRBV7-9,TRBD2,CASSILGTSGGAYEQYF,TGTGCCAGCAGCATACTTGGGACTAGCGGGGGGGCGTACGAGCAGTACTTC
TRBJ2-7,NA,14,TRBV5-1,TRBD1,CASSLGTGPYEQYF,TGCGCCAGCAGCTTAGGGACAGGACCCTACGAGCAGTACTTC
TRBJ1-1,NA,17,TRBV6-1,TRBD1,CASSDPRTGDLTSEAFF,TGTGCCAGCAGTGATCCCCGGACAGGCGACCTGACTTCTGAAGCTTTCTTT
TRBJ2-7,NA,13,TRBV7-6,TRBD1,CASSLVDRDEQYF,TGTGCCAGCAGCTTAGTGGACAGGGACGAGCAGTACTTC
TRBJ1-1,NA,13,TRBV12-3/TRBV12-4,NA,CASSLRANSGAFF,TGTGCCAGCAGTTTGAGGGCAAACAGTGGGGCTTTCTTT
TRBJ2-1,NA,18,TRBV7-3,TRBD2,CASSPGTSGGPLRNEQFF,TGTGCCAGCAGCCCGGGGACTAGCGGGGGGCCCCTACGCAATGAGCAGTTCTTC
TRBJ1-4,NA,14,TRBV7-8,NA,CASSLGGLEKKLFF,TGTGCCAGCAGCTTAGGGGGACTCGAGAAAAAACTGTTTTTT
TRBJ2-2,NA,17,TRBV6-1,NA,CASSEKYPIRNTGELFF,TGTGCCAGCAGTGAAAAGTATCCAATTAGGAACACCGGGGAGCTGTTTTTT
TRBJ2-7,NA,13,TRBV19,TRBD1,CASSLQTGVEQYF,TGTGCCAGTAGTCTACAGACAGGGGTCGAGCAGTACTTC
TRBJ1-2,NA,14,TRBV27,NA,CASSSRGSNYGYTF,TGTGCCAGCAGTTCCCGAGGATCTAACTATGGCTACACCTTC
TRBJ1-5,NA,13,TRBV6-6,NA,CASSRYGNQPQHF,TGTGCCAGCAGTCGCTATGGCAATCAGCCCCAGCATTTT
TRBJ2-3,NA,20,TRBV18,TRBD2,CASSGFMGLAVPSGTDTQYF,TGTGCCAGCTCCGGCTTTATGGGACTAGCGGTTCCCTCTGGCACAGATACGCAGTATTTT
TRBJ1-6,NA,17,TRBV28,NA,CASSLGPVAPYNSPLHF,TGTGCCAGCAGTTTGGGGCCGGTAGCCCCCTATAATTCACCCCTCCACTTT
TRBJ1-1,few,13,TRBV5-4,NA,CASSVTEHTEAFF,TGTGCCAGCAGTGTCACGGAGCACACTGAAGCTTTCTTT
TRBJ1-1,NA,16,TRBV19,NA,CASRRGRGQKNTEAFF,TGTGCCAGTAGGAGGGGCCGTGGACAGAAGAACACTGAAGCTTTCTTT
TRBJ2-5,NA,17,TRBV9,TRBD2,CASSVVSGGGFQETQYF,TGTGCCAGCAGCGTGGTTAGCGGGGGAGGTTTTCAAGAGACCCAGTACTTC
TRBJ1-2,NA,14,TRBV5-1,NA,CASSLDARSGGYTF,TGCGCCAGCAGCTTGGACGCCAGATCGGGTGGCTACACCTTC
TRBJ1-2,NA,15,TRBV7-9,NA,CASSSTNGQPYGYTF,TGTGCCAGCAGCTCGACCAATGGACAGCCCTATGGCTACACCTTC
TRBJ1-2,NA,16,TRBV19,TRBD1,CASQTGMRTEIYGYTF,TGTGCCAGCCAGACAGGGATGAGGACCGAGATCTATGGCTACACCTTC
TRBJ1-2,NA,17,TRBV19,TRBD1,CASSIDMIPGQPLGYTF,TGTGCCAGTAGTATAGATATGATACCGGGACAGCCCCTGGGCTACACCTTC
TRBJ1-6,NA,13,TRBV6-5,NA,CASRTGPNSPLHF,TGTGCCAGCAGAACAGGTCCTAATTCACCCCTCCACTTT
TRBJ2-7,NA,14,TRBV27,TRBD1,CASSFGQGPYEQYF,TGTGCCAGCAGTTTCGGACAGGGGCCCTACGAGCAGTACTTC
TRBJ2-7,once,14,TRBV10-3,TRBD2,CAISEAGGSYEQYF,TGTGCCATCAGTGAAGCGGGGGGTTCCTACGAGCAGTACTTC
TRBJ1-5,NA,16,TRBV19,NA,CASSMVEVRSNQPQHF,TGTGCCAGTAGTATGGTGGAGGTTAGAAGCAATCAGCCCCAGCATTTT
TRBJ2-3,NA,16,TRBV5-4,TRBD1,CASSFPTGKFTDTQYF,TGTGCCAGCAGCTTCCCGACAGGGAAATTCACAGATACGCAGTATTTT
TRBJ2-6,NA,15,TRBV9,NA,CASSVAGSGANVLTF,TGTGCCAGCAGCGTAGCGGGCTCTGGGGCCAACGTCCTGACTTTC
TRBJ2-1,NA,15,TRBV7-8,TRBD2,CASSLIAGGYNEQFF,TGTGCCAGCAGCTTAATAGCGGGGGGTTACAATGAGCAGTTCTTC
TRBJ2-1,NA,15,TRBV19,TRBD2,CASRGTSGGRNEQFF,TGTGCCAGTAGGGGGACTAGCGGGGGAAGGAATGAGCAGTTCTTC
TRBJ2-5,NA,16,TRBV5-8,TRBD1,CASSFGTGVRGETQYF,TGTGCCAGCAGCTTTGGGACAGGGGTTAGAGGAGAGACCCAGTACTTC